The 27 T cell receptor beta chains below come from one sample, sequenced in a study of blood T cell repertoires in COVID-19. Sequencing was performed with immunoSEQ multiplex PCR; in TCRdb, only in-frame clones are kept and a portion is missing. The data hold 200,000 to 250,000 clones, with roughly 85% observed a single time. The sample consisted of peripheral blood. The receptors stem from a man in his forties with acute or convalescent COVID-19.

This chain connects TRBV7-2 to TRBJ1-1; 7 bases match TRBD1. The CDR3 covers 14 residues. Trimming at V came to 2 bases and at J to 4 bases, leaving 4 bases not matched to a gene. Per the germline V gene, CDR1 is SGHTA and CDR2 is FQGNSA. CDR3 loop: CASSLQGEVTEAFF. For the CDR3, the DNA is TGTGCCAGCAGCTTACAGGGGGAGGTCACTGAAGCTTTCTTT. The variable domain in full, with the rest retrieved from reference TRBV7-2 and TRBJ1-1, is GAGVSQSPSNKVTEKGKDVELRCDPISGHTALYWYRQSLGQGLEFLIYFQGNSAPDKSGLPSDRFSAERTGGSVSTLTIQRTQQEDSAVYLCASSLQGEVTEAFFGQGTRLTVV.

V is TRBV5-4 and J is TRBJ2-1; the D gene is possibly TRBD1 (6 bases). Germline CDR1 and CDR2: SGHNT and YYREEE (reference sequence). V lost 1 base, J lost 8 bases, and 16 bases lay in between. The CDR3 spans 15 residues. CDR3 protein: CASSLPTAGADEQFF. CDR3 sequence (DNA): TGTGCCAGCAGCTTGCCCACCGCAGGGGCCGATGAGCAGTTCTTC.

This clone was counted once. This chain connects TRBV7-3 to TRBJ2-5; D not resolved. The germline V gene encodes CDR1 SGHTA and CDR2 FQGTGA. V dropped 0 bases and J dropped 4 bases, with 6 bases sitting between them. The CDR3 has 13 amino acids. CDR3 region: CASSLTPGETQYF. The CDR3 DNA sequence: TGTGCCAGCAGCTTAACGCCGGGAGAGACCCAGTACTTC.

The gene calls are TRBV29-1 and TRBJ1-2, with D unresolved. There are 11 residues in the CDR3. V dropped 7 bases and J dropped 10 bases, with 16 bases sitting between them. Germline V gene data show CDR1 as SQVTM and CDR2 as ANQGSEA. The CDR3 region has the DNA TGCAGCGCCCCCCTCGGACTATTCTACACCTTC. Its protein is CSAPLGLFYTF.

The chain combines TRBV9 with TRBJ2-3; D possibly corresponds to TRBD1 (6 bases). Germline lookup yields CDR1 SGDLS and CDR2 YYNGEE. The CDR3 consists of 14 residues. Between the trimmed V and J ends, which lost 3 bases and 4 bases, there was a span of 12 bases. The CDR3 sequence is CASSADRSPDTQYF. The CDR3 bases are TGTGCCAGCAGCGCCGACAGGTCCCCAGATACGCAGTATTTT. Combining the CDR3 with reference TRBV9 and TRBJ2-3 gives the whole variable domain DSGVTQTPKHLITATGQRVTLRCSPRSGDLSVYWYQQSLDQGLQFLIQYYNGEERAKGNILERFSAQQFPDLHSELNLSSLELGDSALYFCASSADRSPDTQYFGPGTRLTVL.

V usage is TRBV11-2 and J usage is TRBJ2-1; 8 bases fit TRBD2. CDR1 is SGHAT, CDR2 FQNNGV, per germline. CDR3 size: 17 residues. After removal of 5 bases from V and 6 bases from J, the junction contained 15 bases not matched to a gene. The CDR3 protein is CASSLRSVAGGLNEQFF. For the CDR3, the DNA is TGTGCCAGCAGCCTCCGCTCGGTGGCGGGGGGACTCAATGAGCAGTTCTTC.

The chain links TRBV6-5 to TRBJ1-3; D is unclear. This CDR3 has 15 amino acids. CDR1 is MNHEY, CDR2 SVGAGI, per germline. V lost 6 bases, J lost 1 base, and 13 bases lay in between. In DNA, the CDR3 is TGTGCCAGCAGCGACCCCCGAGGGTCTGGAAACACCATATATTTT. Translation: CASSDPRGSGNTIYF.

This sequence joins TRBV6-2 or TRBV6-3 and TRBJ2-7; the match to TRBD1 covers 8 bases. Germline V lookup: CDR1 MNHEY, CDR2 SVGEGT. Unmatched junction bases numbered 9, after V lost 5 bases and J lost 3 bases. The CDR3 length is 15 residues. CDR3 protein: CASSRRTGLGYEQYF. In DNA, the CDR3 is TGTGCCAGCAGTCGCCGGACAGGGTTGGGCTACGAGCAGTACTTC.

This sequence joins TRBV10-3 and TRBJ1-3; 8 bases map to TRBD1. With 3 bases clipped from V and 6 bases from J, the junction kept 4 bases outside the gene matches. CDR3 length equals 14 residues. CDR1 is ENHRY, CDR2 SYGVKD, per germline. CDR3 sequence reads: CAISDRGPENTIYF. The CDR3 coding sequence is TGTGCCATCAGTGACAGGGGGCCCGAAAACACCATATATTTT.

The chain has TRBV7-9 and TRBJ1-1; 11 bases align to TRBD1. The CDR3 length is 16 residues. CDR1 SEHNR and CDR2 FQNEAQ come from the germline V gene (reference sequence). V was pared by 1 base and J by 4 bases, with 5 bases of the junction left unmatched. The CDR3 coding sequence is TGTGCCAGCAGCTTAGGTGCCGGGACAGGGGGCACTGAAGCTTTCTTT. Its protein product is CASSLGAGTGGTEAFF.

The chain couples TRBV7-6 to TRBJ2-4; 15 nucleotides match TRBD2. CDR1 is SGHVS, CDR2 FNYEAQ, per germline. After removal of 3 bases from V and 0 bases from J, the junction contained 3 bases not matched to a gene. The CDR3 is made up of 18 amino acids. This CDR3 reads CASSLGLAGGGAKNIQYF. The CDR3 DNA follows: TGTGCCAGCAGCTTGGGACTAGCGGGGGGCGGAGCCAAAAACATTCAGTACTTC.

The chain joins TRBV9 to TRBJ2-7; D possibly corresponds to TRBD2 (6 bases). Trimming shortened V by 0 bases and J by 4 bases, and 14 bases separated the two germline ends. This CDR3 is 15 amino acids long. Germline assignment: CDR1 SGDLS and CDR2 YYNGEE. CDR3 DNA sequence: TGTGCCAGCAGCGTAGGTAACGGGGGACCATACGAGCAGTACTTC. Its translation: CASSVGNGGPYEQYF.

The genes are TRBV4-2 and TRBJ1-4; no firm D call. The CDR3 extends over 15 amino acids. From germline, CDR1 is LGHNA and CDR2 YNFKEQ. The V and J ends lost 11 bases and 0 bases respectively, with 16 bases between them. The CDR3 protein is CAAAGEGTTNEKLFF. CDR3 sequence (DNA): TGTGCCGCCGCCGGAGAAGGCACAACTAATGAAAAACTGTTTTTT.

The J gene is TRBJ1-4, the V gene TRBV18, with D unclear. The CDR3 length is 15 residues. Germline V gives CDR1 KGHSH, CDR2 LQKENI. Between the trimmed V and J ends, which lost 0 bases and 0 bases, there was a span of 5 bases. The CDR3 loop reads CASSPPGATNEKLFF. In nucleotides, the CDR3 is TGTGCCAGCTCACCACCCGGGGCAACTAATGAAAAACTGTTTTTT.

The V gene is TRBV6-5, the J gene TRBJ2-7; 10 nucleotides align to TRBD1. The CDR3 extends over 14 amino acids. V was clipped by 7 bases and J by 5 bases; unmatched bases: 8. Germline V gives CDR1 MNHEY, CDR2 SVGAGI. The CDR3 loop is CASMPGQGRHEQYF. DNA for the CDR3: TGTGCCAGCATGCCGGGACAGGGGAGGCACGAGCAGTACTTC.

This chain links TRBV6-4 with TRBJ1-6; D not resolved. The CDR3 is made up of 13 amino acids. The germline V gene has CDR1 MRHNA and CDR2 SNTAGT. Trimming removed 3 bases from V and 6 bases from J, with 6 bases in between. CDR3: CASSEQPNSPLHF. CDR3 sequence (DNA): TGTGCCAGCAGTGAACAGCCTAATTCACCCCTCCACTTT.

This chain joins TRBV30 and TRBJ1-2; tentatively, D is TRBD1 (6 bases). The CDR3 spans 14 residues. Germline CDR1 GTSNPN, CDR2 SVGIG (reference sequence). The V end was cut by 2 bases, the J end by 3 bases, with 13 bases between. The CDR3: CAWSFNSGDYGYTF. CDR3 coding DNA: TGTGCCTGGAGTTTTAATTCAGGGGACTATGGCTACACCTTC.

The chain links TRBV7-9 to TRBJ1-2; TRBD1 aligns across 7 bases. In germline, CDR1 is SEHNR, CDR2 FQNEAQ (reference sequence). The ends lost 5 bases at V and 4 bases at J; junction bases unmatched: 7. This CDR3 has 14 amino acids. CDR3: CASSTGQAAYGYTF. The CDR3 DNA reads as TGTGCCAGCAGCACCGGACAGGCCGCCTATGGCTACACCTTC.

The chain uses TRBV4-3 and TRBJ1-1, with TRBD1 as a possible D gene (6 bases). Germline V gives CDR1 LGHNA, CDR2 YSLEER. This CDR3 region has 16 residues. V was pared by 0 bases and J by 3 bases, with 14 bases between. The CDR3 region is CASSQDPLGAYTEAFF. The CDR3 coding sequence is TGCGCCAGCAGCCAAGACCCCCTGGGGGCCTACACTGAAGCTTTCTTT.

CDR3 sequence reads: CASSYGVGSYGYTF. For the CDR3, the DNA is TGTGCCAGCAGTTACGGAGTCGGTAGCTATGGCTACACCTTC. The chain uses TRBV6-5 and TRBJ1-2, with no clear D. The CDR3 contains 14 residues. The V end was cut by 2 bases, the J end by 4 bases, with 11 bases between. Germline CDR1 and CDR2: MNHEY and SVGAGI.

This chain links TRBV10-3 with TRBJ2-5; TRBD1 might be the D (6 bases). V was clipped by 6 bases and J by 5 bases, with 16 bases between them. CDR1 ENHRY and CDR2 SYGVKD come from the germline V gene. This CDR3 comprises 14 residues. The CDR3 is CAIRPGPGQETQYF. In nucleotides, the CDR3 is TGTGCCATCAGGCCCGGACCCGGACAGGAGACCCAGTACTTC.

This clone was detected once. The chain joins TRBV7-9 to TRBJ1-5; D gene ambiguous. This CDR3 has 15 amino acids. Looked up from germline, CDR1 is SEHNR and CDR2 is FQNEAQ (reference sequence). Trimming took off 5 bases at V and 2 bases at J, with 13 bases between the two ends. The CDR3 DNA reads TGTGCCAGCAGCGCCCCTGGGCCCGGCAATCAGCCCCAGCATTTT. As protein: CASSAPGPGNQPQHF.

The chain is built from TRBV5-3 and TRBJ1-3; 7 bases line up with TRBD1. TRBV5-3 is an ORF for which the function is uncertain. V shed 10 bases and J 3 bases; nucleotides not matched to a gene: 7. The CDR3 has 13 amino acids. The CDR3 sequence: CAGRTGCGNTIYF. In nucleotides, the CDR3 is TGTGCCGGACGGACAGGCTGTGGAAACACCATATATTTT.

This clone was counted only a few times. This chain joins TRBV7-2 and TRBJ1-2; a weak D match, TRBD1 (6 bases). The CDR3 totals 14 residues. Trimming took off 3 bases at V and 3 bases at J, with 11 bases between the two ends. Germline V gene sequence: CDR1 SGHTA, CDR2 FQGNSA. CDR3 sequence: CASSLVSGDYGYTF. CDR3 sequence (DNA): TGTGCCAGCAGCTTGGTCTCAGGGGACTATGGCTACACCTTC. The complete variable domain, with remaining parts taken from reference TRBV7-2 and TRBJ1-2, reads GAGVSQSPSNKVTEKGKDVELRCDPISGHTALYWYRQSLGQGLEFLIYFQGNSAPDKSGLPSDRFSAERTGGSVSTLTIQRTQQEDSAVYLCASSLVSGDYGYTFGSGTRLTVV.

The gene calls are TRBV28 and TRBJ1-5; 9 bases are a match to TRBD1. J gave up 7 bases and V 4 bases, and 8 bases lay outside the gene matches. The V gene's germline CDR1 is MDHEN and CDR2 SYDVKM. The CDR3 totals 15 residues. For the CDR3, the DNA is TGTGCCAGCAGTTCCACGGGACAGGGCCGGCAGCCCCAGCATTTT. Its protein product is CASSSTGQGRQPQHF.

The chain couples TRBV3-1 (or the pseudogene TRBV3-2) to TRBJ2-1; D might be TRBD2 (6 bases). The CDR3 has 12 residues. Between the trimmed V and J ends, which lost 7 bases and 6 bases, there was a span of 10 bases. Germline CDR1 is LGHDT and CDR2 is YNNKEL (reference sequence). CDR3 region: CASTSSVNEQFF. CDR3 in DNA: TGTGCCAGCACCTCTAGCGTCAATGAGCAGTTCTTC.

The chain carries TRBV18 and TRBJ1-1; 8 bases agree with TRBD1. CDR1 is KGHSH and CDR2 is LQKENI in the germline V gene. The CDR3 totals 15 residues. V shed 8 bases, J shed 4 bases, and the junction held 12 bases outside the gene matches. The DNA for the CDR3 is TGTGCCAGCACCCGACAGGGGAGTGTCATCACTGAAGCTTTCTTT. Protein product: CASTRQGSVITEAFF.